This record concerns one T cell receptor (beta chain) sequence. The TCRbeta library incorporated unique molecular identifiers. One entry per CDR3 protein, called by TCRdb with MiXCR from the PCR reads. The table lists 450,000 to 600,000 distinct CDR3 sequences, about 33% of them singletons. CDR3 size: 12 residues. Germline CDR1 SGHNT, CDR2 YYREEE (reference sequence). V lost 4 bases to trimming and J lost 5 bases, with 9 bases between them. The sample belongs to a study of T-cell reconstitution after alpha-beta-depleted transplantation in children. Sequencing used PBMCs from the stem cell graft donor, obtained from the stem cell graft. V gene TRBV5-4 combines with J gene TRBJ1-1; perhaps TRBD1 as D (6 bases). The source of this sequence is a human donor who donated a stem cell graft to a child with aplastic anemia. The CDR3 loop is CASSPGQTEAFF. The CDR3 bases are TGTGCCAGCAGCCCCGGACAGACTGAAGCTTTCTTT.